This T cell receptor beta chain comes out of a study of T and B cells in COVID-19 patients. TRB was amplified from about 250-500 ng of blood genomic DNA. Findings of the study overall: In COVID-19 patients, T cell receptor beta variable and joining gene use was reportedly strongly skewed. No sequencing was yet done of CD4+, regulatory or CD8+ subsets, or of SARS-CoV-2-responsive or tetramer+ sorted cells.

Worth noting for this clonotype: Its antigen remains unknown.

Multiplex PCR with BIOMED2 TRB-A/B primer pools amplified TRB rearrangements. TCRdb itself ran the multiplex PCR reads through MiXCR, one entry per CDR3 protein. There are some 6,000 distinct CDR3 sequences in the sample; about a quarter occur only once, and more than 10% lies in the top ten. This TCR derives from a human donor with active COVID-19. The sequencing input was blood.

The CDR3 sequence is CASTPSGGTRYNEQFF. For the CDR3, the DNA is TGTGCCAGCACCCCAAGCGGGGGGACCCGATACAATGAGCAGTTCTTC. This chain links TRBV7-2 with TRBJ2-1; TRBD2 aligns across 9 bases. Germline lookup yields CDR1 SGHTA and CDR2 FQGNSA. There are 16 residues in the CDR3. With 7 bases clipped from V and 4 bases from J, the junction kept 11 bases outside the gene matches.